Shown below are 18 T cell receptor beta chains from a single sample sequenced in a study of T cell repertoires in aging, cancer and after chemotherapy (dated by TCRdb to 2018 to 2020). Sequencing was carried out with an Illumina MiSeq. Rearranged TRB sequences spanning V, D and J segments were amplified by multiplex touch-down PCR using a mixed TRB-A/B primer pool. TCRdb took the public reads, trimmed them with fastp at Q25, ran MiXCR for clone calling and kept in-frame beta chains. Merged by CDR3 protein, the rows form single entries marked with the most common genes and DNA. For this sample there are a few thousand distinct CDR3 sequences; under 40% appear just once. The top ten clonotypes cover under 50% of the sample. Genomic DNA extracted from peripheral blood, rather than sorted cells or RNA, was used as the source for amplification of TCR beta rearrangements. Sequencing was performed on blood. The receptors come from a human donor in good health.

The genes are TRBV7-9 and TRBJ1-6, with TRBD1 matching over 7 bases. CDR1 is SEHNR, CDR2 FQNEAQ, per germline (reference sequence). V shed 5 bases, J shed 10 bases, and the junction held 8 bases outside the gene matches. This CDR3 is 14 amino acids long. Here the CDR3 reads CASSRGRSESPLHF. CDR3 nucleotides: TGTGCCAGCAGCAGGGGGCGGTCGGAATCACCCCTCCACTTT.

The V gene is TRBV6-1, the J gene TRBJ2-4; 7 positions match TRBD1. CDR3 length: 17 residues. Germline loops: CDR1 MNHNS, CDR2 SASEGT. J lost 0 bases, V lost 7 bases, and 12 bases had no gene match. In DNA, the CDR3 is TGTGCCAGCACCCCGAAGGGGGACAGCATAGCCAAAAACATTCAGTACTTC. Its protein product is CASTPKGDSIAKNIQYF.

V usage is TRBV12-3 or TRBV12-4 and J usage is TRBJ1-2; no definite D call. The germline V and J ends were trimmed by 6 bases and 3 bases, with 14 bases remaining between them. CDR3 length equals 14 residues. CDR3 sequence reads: CASSRLMGHYGYTF. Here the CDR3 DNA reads TGTGCCAGCAGCCGCCTTATGGGCCACTATGGCTACACCTTC.

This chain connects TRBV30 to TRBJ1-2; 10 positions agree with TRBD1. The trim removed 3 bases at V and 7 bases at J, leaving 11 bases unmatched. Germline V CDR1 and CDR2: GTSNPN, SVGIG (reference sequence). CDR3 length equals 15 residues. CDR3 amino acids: CAWRGPGQGWGGYTF. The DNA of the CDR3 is TGTGCCTGGAGGGGTCCGGGACAGGGGTGGGGTGGCTACACCTTC.

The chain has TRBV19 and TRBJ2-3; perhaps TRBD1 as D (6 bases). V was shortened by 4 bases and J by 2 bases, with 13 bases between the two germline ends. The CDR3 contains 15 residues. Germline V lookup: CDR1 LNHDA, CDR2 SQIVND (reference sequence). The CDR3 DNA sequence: TGTGCCAGTAGTACCGCGGACAGCCACACAGATACGCAGTATTTT. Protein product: CASSTADSHTDTQYF.

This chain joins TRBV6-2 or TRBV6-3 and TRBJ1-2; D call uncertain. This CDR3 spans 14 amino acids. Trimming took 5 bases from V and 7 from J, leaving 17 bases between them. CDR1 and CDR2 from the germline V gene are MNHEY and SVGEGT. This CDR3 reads CASSAAVGVPGYTF. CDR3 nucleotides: TGTGCCAGCAGTGCCGCGGTCGGGGTTCCTGGCTACACCTTC.

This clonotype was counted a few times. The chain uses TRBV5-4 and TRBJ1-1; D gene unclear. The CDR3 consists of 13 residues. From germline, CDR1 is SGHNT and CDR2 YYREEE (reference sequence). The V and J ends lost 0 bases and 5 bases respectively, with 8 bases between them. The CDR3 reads CASSLEKGTEAFF. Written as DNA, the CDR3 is TGTGCCAGCAGCTTGGAAAAGGGAACTGAAGCTTTCTTT.

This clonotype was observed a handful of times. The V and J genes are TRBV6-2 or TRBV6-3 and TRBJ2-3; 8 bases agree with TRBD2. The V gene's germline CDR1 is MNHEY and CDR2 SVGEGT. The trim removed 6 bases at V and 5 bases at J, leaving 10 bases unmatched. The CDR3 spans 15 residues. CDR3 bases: TGTGCCAGCAGGGGCGCGGGGGGAGGTGAAGATACGCAGTATTTT. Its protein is CASRGAGGGEDTQYF.

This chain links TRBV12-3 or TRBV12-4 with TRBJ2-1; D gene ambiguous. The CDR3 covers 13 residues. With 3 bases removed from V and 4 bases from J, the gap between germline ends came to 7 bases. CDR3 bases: TGTGCCAGCAGTTTTGGGATTTACAATGAGCAGTTCTTC. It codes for CASSFGIYNEQFF.

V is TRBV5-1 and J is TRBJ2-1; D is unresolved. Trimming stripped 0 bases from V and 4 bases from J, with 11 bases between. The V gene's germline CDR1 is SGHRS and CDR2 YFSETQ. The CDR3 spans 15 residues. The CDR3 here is CASSLAGSDYNEQFF. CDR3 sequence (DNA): TGCGCCAGCAGCTTGGCCGGTTCGGATTACAATGAGCAGTTCTTC.

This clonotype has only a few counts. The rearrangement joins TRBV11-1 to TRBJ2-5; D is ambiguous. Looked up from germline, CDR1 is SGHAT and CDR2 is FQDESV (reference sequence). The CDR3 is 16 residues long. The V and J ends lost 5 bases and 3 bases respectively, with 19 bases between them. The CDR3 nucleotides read TGTGCCAGCAGCCTGCTGGGCGGAGCGTCAGAAGAGACCCAGTACTTC. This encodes CASSLLGGASEETQYF.

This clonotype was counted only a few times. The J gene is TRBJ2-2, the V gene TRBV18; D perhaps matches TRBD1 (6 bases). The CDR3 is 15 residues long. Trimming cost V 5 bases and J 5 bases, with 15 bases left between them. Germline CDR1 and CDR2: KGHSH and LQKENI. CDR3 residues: CASSSQGVDTGELFF. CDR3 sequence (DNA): TGTGCCAGCTCATCACAGGGTGTGGATACCGGGGAGCTGTTTTTT.

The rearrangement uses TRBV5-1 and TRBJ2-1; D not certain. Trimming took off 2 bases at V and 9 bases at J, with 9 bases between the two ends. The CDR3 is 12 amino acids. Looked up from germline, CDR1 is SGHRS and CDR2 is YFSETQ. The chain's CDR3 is CASSLGRGEQFF. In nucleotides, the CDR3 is TGCGCCAGCAGCTTAGGACGAGGTGAGCAGTTCTTC. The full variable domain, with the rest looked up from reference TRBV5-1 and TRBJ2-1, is KAGVTQTPRYLIKTRGQQVTLSCSPISGHRSVSWYQQTPGQGLQFLFEYFSETQRNKGNFPGRFSGRQFSNSRSEMNVSTLELGDSALYLCASSLGRGEQFFGPGTRLTVL.

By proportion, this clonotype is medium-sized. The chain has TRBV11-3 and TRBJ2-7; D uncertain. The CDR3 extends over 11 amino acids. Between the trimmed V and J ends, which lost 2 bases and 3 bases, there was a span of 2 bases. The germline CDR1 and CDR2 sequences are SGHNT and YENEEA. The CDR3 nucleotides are TGTGCCAGCAGCTTACACTACGAGCAGTACTTC. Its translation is CASSLHYEQYF.

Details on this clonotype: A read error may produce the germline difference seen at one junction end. The chain's CDR3 is CASSLGGDTDTQYF. For the CDR3, the DNA is TGTGCCAGCAGTCTTGGGGGGGACACAGATACGCAGTATTTT. The chain carries TRBV4-3 and TRBJ2-3, with 7 bases identical to TRBD2. This CDR3 has 14 residues. The germline V gene has CDR1 LGHNA and CDR2 YSLEER.

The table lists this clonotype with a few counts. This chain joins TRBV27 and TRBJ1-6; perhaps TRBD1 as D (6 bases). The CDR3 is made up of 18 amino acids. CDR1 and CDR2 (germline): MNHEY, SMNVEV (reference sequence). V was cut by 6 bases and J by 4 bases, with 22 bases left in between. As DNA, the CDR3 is TGTGCCAGCAGCCCTACAGGGACCGAAGGAACATATAATTCACCCCTCCACTTT. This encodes CASSPTGTEGTYNSPLHF.

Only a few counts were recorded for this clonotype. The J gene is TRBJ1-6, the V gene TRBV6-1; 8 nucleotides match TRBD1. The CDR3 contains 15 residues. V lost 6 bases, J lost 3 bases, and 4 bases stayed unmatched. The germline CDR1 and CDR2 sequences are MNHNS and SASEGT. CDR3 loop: CASSVDRGYNSPLHF. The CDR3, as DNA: TGTGCCAGCAGCGTAGACAGGGGCTATAATTCACCCCTCCACTTT.

In DNA form, the CDR3 reads TGTGCCAGCAGCTTAGAGGGGGGGACTAGCGGAATATACAATGAGCAGTTCTTC. It is translated as CASSLEGGTSGIYNEQFF. The genes are TRBV13 and TRBJ2-1, with 11 positions matching TRBD2. The ends lost 1 base at V and 4 bases at J; junction bases unmatched: 9. Germline assignment: CDR1 PRHDT and CDR2 FYEKMQ (reference sequence). This CDR3 is built from 18 residues.